This is a list of T cell receptor beta chains from one sample in a study of T cells after yellow fever vaccination. In TCRdb, the 5' RACE reads were re-called with MiXCR into one record per CDR3 protein. The repertoire consists of 200,000 to 300,000 distinct CDR3 sequences, with 6% to 8% occurring once and the leading ten covering roughly 1%. This material consisted of CD4+ T cells sorted from PBMCs, taken on the day of the yellow fever booster vaccination. These receptors were collected from a man aged 25-40 years who received the YFV17D yellow fever vaccine. Each CDR3 is given with its conserved first and last residue.

V	J	CDR3
TRBV4-3	TRBJ1-4	CASSQPGTNEKLFF
TRBV5-6	TRBJ1-5	CASSLAPNSNQPQHF
TRBV12-3/TRBV12-4	TRBJ2-1	CASSRWTGEQFF
TRBV3-1	TRBJ2-3	CASSQSPLERADTQYF
TRBV10-3	TRBJ1-3	CAIKRDSSGNTIYF
TRBV6-5	TRBJ2-7	CASSYSGGKSSYEQYF
TRBV12-3/TRBV12-4	TRBJ1-5	CASSLSLGQPQHF
TRBV5-4	TRBJ2-5	CASSPGGYQETQYF
TRBV20-1	TRBJ1-6	CSARDVGGGNSPLHF
TRBV12-3/TRBV12-4	TRBJ2-3	CASSLGSRGTQYF
TRBV7-9	TRBJ2-3	CASSLGDRRPDTQYF
TRBV7-9	TRBJ2-7	CASSPDRAPSSYEQYF
TRBV28	TRBJ1-4	CASSLSEKLFF
TRBV20-1	TRBJ2-3	CSLRGVSGTQYF
TRBV10-3	TRBJ2-1	CAISESKASAFIYNEQFF
TRBV30	TRBJ2-7	CAWKADGYYEQYF
TRBV15	TRBJ1-5	CATSRDRQSNQPQHF
TRBV27	TRBJ2-1	CASSFRQAYNEQFF
TRBV14	TRBJ2-1	CASSQERLAGSFF
TRBV12-3/TRBV12-4	TRBJ1-1	CASSSRDSRSEAFF
TRBV2	TRBJ2-3	CASSELLGDTQYF
TRBV7-2	TRBJ2-4	CASSAGGRVGNIQYF
TRBV3-1	TRBJ1-4	CASSLGTFEKLFF
TRBV5-1	TRBJ2-2	CASSFVNPAGVSSTGELFF
TRBV5-4	TRBJ2-1	CASSLSREWSNEQFF
TRBV12-3/TRBV12-4	TRBJ2-7	CASSPTGGSYEQYF
TRBV29-1	TRBJ2-7	CSVTPRLAGSYEQYF
TRBV20-1	TRBJ2-4	CSGEGGLLAKNIQYF
TRBV15	TRBJ1-1	CATSRNTEAFF
TRBV6-5	TRBJ2-7	CASSLRTGLNSYEQYF
TRBV3-1	TRBJ2-7	CASSHGTKNYEQYF
TRBV5-1	TRBJ2-2	CASSLGLAGNTGELFF
TRBV23-1	TRBJ2-7	CASSPGRLAPGEQYF
TRBV3-1	TRBJ2-4	CASSPRDVKNIQYF
TRBV6-1	TRBJ2-1	CASTLTSGSYNEQFF
TRBV7-9	TRBJ1-4	CASSLVGGEKLFF
TRBV7-2	TRBJ2-7	CASSLGLAGAYEQYF
TRBV7-2	TRBJ2-7	CASSLAGALEQYF
TRBV29-1	TRBJ2-5	CSVERAKGETQYF
TRBV9	TRBJ2-3	CASSPTSGQSTDTQYF
TRBV6-2/TRBV6-3	TRBJ2-1	CASSRDRPGVYNEQFF
TRBV14	TRBJ2-1	CASSQDGGGIKFF
TRBV5-5	TRBJ2-2	CASSFSGQPTGELFF
TRBV5-4	TRBJ2-1	CANAGGPYNEQFF
TRBV6-2/TRBV6-3	TRBJ2-7	CASSFRGHKKSEQYF
TRBV28	TRBJ2-3	CASRSGRADTQYF
TRBV12-3/TRBV12-4	TRBJ2-7	CASSGLAGRGEQYF
TRBV5-6	TRBJ2-3	CASSFLAGGYGTDTQYF
TRBV5-1	TRBJ2-1	CASSEGTGGNEQFF
TRBV20-1	TRBJ2-2	CSASRGITGSGELFF
TRBV6-1	TRBJ1-3	CASRMGQGSLLGNTIYF
TRBV27	TRBJ2-7	CASRRDRPFYEQYF
TRBV7-6	TRBJ2-7	CASSADDGYEQYF
TRBV19	TRBJ1-2	CASSMGQGFGYTF